This T cell receptor (beta chain) came from a study of blood T cell repertoires in COVID-19. Data came from immunoSEQ multiplex PCR; TCRdb stores just in-frame clones and leaves some out. The top ten clones hold roughly 4% of a sample with about 300,000 clones, 86% of them seen once. The material sequenced was PBMCs or T cells enriched from blood (not recorded which). This receptor was obtained from a man younger than 45 who had recovered from COVID-19.

The CDR3 DNA is TGCGCCAGCAGCCCCCTGGGACAGGGGGCGTCAGAGACCCAGTACTTC. Amino acids: CASSPLGQGASETQYF. The rearrangement uses TRBV4-1 and TRBJ2-5; 12 bases line up with TRBD1. The CDR3 is 16 amino acids. The V and J ends lost 4 bases and 4 bases, in that order; junction bases with no gene match: 7. In germline, CDR1 is MGHRA, CDR2 YSYEKL.